This is a list of T cell receptor beta chains from one sample in a study of cytomegalovirus exposure and HLA in healthy donors. Measured with immunoSEQ multiplex PCR; TCRdb has only the in-frame clones, and not every one. The profile shows roughly 80,000 clones, about 93% of them singletons. The sequencing sample was made of PBMCs. These receptors were obtained from a young woman in good health and CMV-seronegative. CDR3s leave out the opening cysteine and the closing phenylalanine or tryptophan. The order of the fields is CDR3 length, J gene, V gene, CDR3 protein.

12 | TRBJ2-7 | TRBV11-3 | ASSPSGIAYEQY
14 | TRBJ1-1 | TRBV9 | ASSAHPGTENTEAF
11 | TRBJ1-2 | TRBV28 | ASSSAYDYGYT
13 | TRBJ2-1 | TRBV7-8 | ASSWTASTYNEQF
13 | TRBJ1-5 | TRBV28 | ASSLGGLGNQPQH
13 | TRBJ1-1 | TRBV11-2 | ASSLAGGLNTEAF
12 | TRBJ1-5 | TRBV5-4 | ASSLRGANQPQH
13 | TRBJ1-2 | TRBV19 | ASSKKGGVGYGYT
13 | TRBJ2-1 | TRBV4-1 | ASSHPDRDYNEQF
13 | TRBJ2-2 | TRBV4-2 | ASSVKTENTGELF
11 | TRBJ1-2 | TRBV10-3 | AISLQGADGYT
13 | TRBJ2-7 | TRBV7-2 | ASSVTGTTAYEQY
14 | TRBJ2-5 | TRBV5-1 | ASSPIGQGIQETQY
13 | TRBJ1-1 | TRBV9 | ASSSPGVGNTEAF
14 | TRBJ1-4 | TRBV4-1 | ASSQLKWGEEEKLF
13 | TRBJ2-7 | TRBV9 | ASSVGWREGYEQY
14 | TRBJ2-7 | TRBV10-3 | AITFLPGTVHYEQY
11 | TRBJ2-2 | TRBV7-2 | ASSPWRSGELF
15 | TRBJ1-2 | TRBV7-9 | ASSSHEGVHYYYGYT
16 | TRBJ2-5 | TRBV15 | ATSRDRLSSGSRETQY
16 | TRBJ1-6 | TRBV4-3 | ASSQGSRTGGAGSPLH
12 | TRBJ1-5 | TRBV6-5 | ASSYSEGIQPQH
13 | TRBJ2-1 | TRBV18 | ASSPSGTSFYEQF
12 | TRBJ1-6 | TRBV7-6 | ASSSTGVASPLH
13 | TRBJ2-7 | TRBV6-6 | ASSRETSGYYEQY
10 | TRBJ2-7 | TRBV30 | AWMKGSHEQY
12 | TRBJ1-2 | TRBV2 | ASSGDRGLHGYT
12 | TRBJ2-7 | TRBV2 | ASSPGTGVYEQY
13 | TRBJ2-1 | TRBV27 | ASSLEGASYNEQF
13 | TRBJ2-5 | TRBV19 | ASRNRDYKKETQY
14 | TRBJ1-2 | TRBV6-5 | ASSYSFRGEAYGYT
12 | TRBJ1-1 | TRBV27 | ASSLNPLLFEAF
14 | TRBJ2-5 | TRBV2 | ASRRGASGRRETQY
13 | TRBJ2-1 | TRBV7-9 | ASSLDPSGTNEQF
14 | TRBJ2-7 | TRBV2 | ASSEFGRGPSYEQY
13 | TRBJ1-2 | TRBV9 | ASSPGTPGVEGYT
14 | TRBJ2-1 | TRBV28 | ASSIGTSGSFFEQF
14 | TRBJ2-1 | TRBV25-1 | ASSEYRDRGFNEQF
12 | TRBJ1-4 | TRBV11-1 | ASSLRQSGEKLF
10 | TRBJ1-2 | TRBV11-2 | ASSPPTGGYT
14 | TRBJ2-1 | TRBV7-6 | ASSLAVTGGYNEQF
11 | TRBJ2-7 | TRBV14 | ASSRTLTSEQY
10 | TRBJ1-5 | TRBV29-1 | SVAGMDQPQH
12 | TRBJ1-5 | TRBV6-1 | ASSAAYSNQPQH
13 | TRBJ1-2 | TRBV19 | ASSIGDTPNYGYT
13 | TRBJ2-5 | TRBV4-1 | ASSREQGGQETQY
16 | TRBJ2-5 | TRBV15 | ATSRDLTGSPSEETQY
14 | TRBJ2-7 | TRBV5-1 | ASSLRGLAGNSEQY
13 | TRBJ1-5 | TRBV28 | ASSRQGGGNQPQH
10 | TRBJ2-7 | TRBV30 | AWSPDSYEQY
12 | TRBJ2-7 | TRBV6-5 | ASSYRGGGYEQY
14 | TRBJ2-1 | TRBV11-3 | ASSLVLAGGPNEQF
15 | TRBJ2-2 | TRBV18 | ASSPFLRGSNTGELF
10 | TRBJ1-6 | TRBV7-2 | ASSLEGTGAY
12 | TRBJ2-5 | TRBV4-1 | ASSQVSGLETQY
14 | TRBJ2-7 | TRBV5-1 | ASSLVMDRGYYEQY
11 | TRBJ2-7 | TRBV10-3 | AIGEQELYEQY
11 | TRBJ2-3 | TRBV10-3 | AISDQLVDTQY
12 | TRBJ2-7 | TRBV5-6 | ASSFRDRVYEQY
11 | TRBJ1-2 | TRBV30 | AWIQGPPYGYT